What follows are 14 T cell receptor beta chains derived from one specimen sequenced in a study of T-cell reconstitution after alpha-beta-depleted transplantation in children listed by TCRdb under 2016. Libraries were prepared through PCR. TCRdb lists the instrument as Illumina HiSeq 2500. Molecular barcoding was employed in the preparation of TCR libraries, with unique molecular identifiers being used to normalize TCRbeta repertoire quantification. Through fastp at Q25 and MiXCR, TCRdb rebuilt clones from the public reads, retaining in-frame beta chains. Each CDR3 protein gets just one entry, which takes the most common genes and DNA from the rows behind it. The sample has more than 550,000 distinct CDR3 sequences on record, about 11% of them singletons. 4% of the sample is held by the ten biggest clonotypes. The sample here was PBMCs from the stem cell graft donor, taken from the stem cell graft. The receptor source for this set is a human donor who donated a stem cell graft to a child with acute myeloid leukemia.

This clonotype was counted between two and nine times. The V and J genes are TRBV5-1 and TRBJ2-1; 8 bases align to TRBD1. V gave up 1 base and J gave up 5 bases; unmatched junction bases: 8. Germline assignment: CDR1 SGHRS and CDR2 YFSETQ. The CDR3 totals 16 residues. The CDR3 loop is CASSLIGQGMDNEQFF. CDR3 nucleotides: TGCGCCAGCAGCTTGATCGGACAGGGAATGGACAATGAGCAGTTCTTC.

The chain uses TRBV9 and TRBJ2-7, with 11 bases that match TRBD1. The junction had 7 bases not matched to a gene; V was cut back by 4 bases and J by 7 bases. CDR3 length: 14 amino acids. Germline V gene lookup returns CDR1 SGDLS and CDR2 YYNGEE. The CDR3 reads CASSKGQGATEQYF. CDR3 coding DNA: TGTGCCAGCAGCAAAGGACAGGGGGCGACGGAGCAGTACTTC.

The table lists this clonotype with a few counts. The junction does not match germline at one end; this may be a read error. V gene TRBV7-8 combines with J gene TRBJ1-1; no clear D gene. The CDR3 has 14 amino acids. The germline V gene encodes CDR1 SGHVS and CDR2 FQNEAQ. The CDR3 loop is CASTLDEKNTEAFF. CDR3 bases: TGTGCCAGCACCTTAGACGAGAAGAACACTGAAGCTTTCTTT. Drawing the rest from reference TRBV7-8 and TRBJ1-1, the complete variable domain is GAGVSQSPRYKVAKRGQDVALRCDPISGHVSLFWYQQALGQGPEFLTYFQNEAQLDKSGLPSDRFFAERPEGSVSTLKIQRTQQEDSAVYLCASTLDEKNTEAFFGQGTRLTVV.

A few counts support this clonotype. This CDR3 reads CASSQDPSGRAREQYF. CDR3 sequence (DNA): TGTGCCAGCAGCCAAGATCCCAGCGGGAGGGCTAGAGAGCAGTACTTC. The genes are TRBV14 and TRBJ2-7; 10 nucleotides agree with TRBD2. The CDR3 spans 16 residues. The germline V gene has CDR1 SGHDN and CDR2 FVKESK. V shed 0 bases and J 7 bases; nucleotides not matched to a gene: 9.

This clonotype was counted at least ten times. This chain connects TRBV13 to TRBJ2-7; D might be TRBD1 or TRBD2, each matching 5 bases. This CDR3 has 16 amino acids. Trimming took 5 bases from V and 6 from J, leaving 23 bases between them. Germline assignment: CDR1 PRHDT and CDR2 FYEKMQ (reference sequence). The CDR3 DNA sequence: TGTGCCAGCAGCCGGGGCCGGGGCAGCTGGGGAGCCGAGCAGTACTTC. It yields the protein CASSRGRGSWGAEQYF.

There are many counts of this clonotype. The chain carries TRBV20-1 and TRBJ2-1; D possibly corresponds to TRBD2 (7 bases). CDR3 size: 13 residues. The V gene's germline CDR1 is DFQATT and CDR2 SNEGSKA (reference sequence). Deletions cut 5 bases from V and 4 bases from J, with 12 bases between. In DNA form, the CDR3 reads TGCAGTGCTGGGGGCGGGGGATACAATGAGCAGTTCTTC. This codes for CSAGGGGYNEQFF.

Only a few counts were recorded for this clonotype. The chain uses TRBV11-2 and TRBJ2-3, with TRBD2 matching over 7 bases. The CDR3 length is 19 residues. Germline V gene lookup returns CDR1 SGHAT and CDR2 FQNNGV. V lost 2 bases to trimming and J lost 5 bases; unmatched junction nucleotides: 19. CDR3 loop: CASSLLGGRPRGARDTQYF. DNA for the CDR3: TGTGCCAGCAGCTTACTTGGCGGGAGACCCCGGGGAGCCCGAGATACGCAGTATTTT.

As concerns this clonotype: No conserved phenylalanine or tryptophan is present at the end of the CDR3, so a read error is the likely explanation. The genes are TRBV5-1 and TRBJ2-7; TRBD1 matches 7 bases. Germline CDR1 and CDR2: SGHRS and YFSETQ. The CDR3 extends over 15 amino acids. Trimming took 0 bases from V and 3 from J; bases not matched to a gene: 6. In DNA form, the CDR3 reads TGCGCCAGCAGCTTGGTGGGACAGCCCAGCTACGAGCAGTACTGC. It is translated as CASSLVGQPSYEQYC.

This chain connects TRBV2 to TRBJ2-3, with D possibly TRBD2 on 5 matching bases. CDR1 SNHLY and CDR2 FYNNEI come from the germline V gene. The V end lost 5 bases, the J end lost 5 bases, and 17 bases lay between the germline ends. The CDR3 consists of 15 residues. The CDR3 DNA reads as TGTGCCAGCAGTAAGTCACGGTTGAGGGAAGATACGCAGTATTTT. The encoded protein is CASSKSRLREDTQYF.

This rearrangement joins TRBV7-6 to TRBJ2-7; D assignment may be TRBD1 or TRBD2 (6 bases each). Germline lookup yields CDR1 SGHVS and CDR2 FNYEAQ. V was clipped by 5 bases and J by 3 bases, with 17 bases between them. This CDR3 contains 15 residues. The CDR3 is CASSPRDGGGYEQYF. The DNA of the CDR3 is TGTGCCAGCAGCCCAAGGGACGGGGGCGGCTACGAGCAGTACTTC.

This clonotype was seen more than once but under ten times. The J gene is TRBJ2-7, the V gene TRBV27, with D possibly matching TRBD2 (7 bases). V lost 0 bases, J lost 5 bases, and 17 bases lay in between. The CDR3 has 16 residues. Per germline, CDR1 MNHEY and CDR2 SMNVEV (reference sequence). The CDR3 sequence: CASSLSIGGRGDEQYF. The CDR3 DNA reads TGTGCCAGCAGTTTATCGATCGGGGGGCGAGGGGACGAGCAGTACTTC.

This chain joins TRBV29-1 and TRBJ2-6; 12 nucleotides match TRBD1. Germline assignment: CDR1 SQVTM and CDR2 ANQGSEA. With V trimmed by 7 bases and J by 4 bases, 8 bases remained unmatched. The CDR3 extends over 16 amino acids. CDR3 nucleotide sequence: TGCAGCGCCGCGGGACAGGGGGCACGGGGGGCCAACGTCCTGACTTTC. Encoded protein: CSAAGQGARGANVLTF.

The chain couples TRBV5-1 to TRBJ2-3; a weak D match, TRBD2 (6 bases). Germline V gene lookup returns CDR1 SGHRS and CDR2 YFSETQ. The CDR3 totals 18 residues. The V gene lost 0 bases and the J gene lost 8 bases, with 25 bases spanning the gap. This CDR3 is CASSLGPRTTQTGATQYF. CDR3 sequence (DNA): TGCGCCAGCAGCTTGGGACCCAGGACTACGCAAACTGGGGCTACGCAGTATTTT.

There are many counts of this clonotype. The rearrangement links TRBV29-1 to TRBJ2-5, with a weak D call TRBD2 (5 bases). Trimming shortened V by 8 bases and J by 4 bases, and 26 bases separated the two germline ends. This CDR3 contains 16 residues. The germline CDR1 and CDR2 sequences are SQVTM and ANQGSEA. The CDR3 sequence is CSPEGRALGVGETQYF. The CDR3 region has the DNA TGCAGCCCTGAGGGTCGGGCTCTTGGGGTCGGAGAGACCCAGTACTTC.